The clone carrying this TCR beta chain was observed once. Its target is not known. The data originate from a study of T cell responses to AZD1222 COVID-19 vaccine. Whole-study findings and limits: After the peak T cell response, and only then, were repertoires sampled.

There are 16 residues in the CDR3. The V segment lost 6 bases and the J segment 5 bases; nucleotides outside the gene matches: 5. Per the germline V gene, CDR1 is SGHTA and CDR2 is FQGNSA. Produced via immunoSEQ multiplex PCR; TCRdb's table is partial and in-frame only. The data show fewer than 110,000 clones, with around 84% seen just once and roughly 1.4% held by the top ten. This chain joins TRBV7-2 and TRBJ2-2; TRBD2 matches at 14 bases. The origin of this receptor is an adult in good health. The sample was peripheral blood, taken on day 0 of AZD1222 vaccination. As DNA, the CDR3 is TGTGCCAGCAGGGGACTAGCGGGAGAAGGGACCGGGGAGCTGTTTTTT. Its protein is CASRGLAGEGTGELFF.